The rows below give T cell receptor beta chains drawn from one sample of a study of regulatory T cells in long-lasting Graves disease. TCRdb re-called the multiplex PCR reads with MiXCR, one entry per CDR3 protein. This sample carries a few hundred thousand distinct CDR3 sequences, approximately 23% of them seen once, and the ten largest clones take about an eighth. The sample was peripheral blood mononuclear cells (PBMCs), taken when the disease was refractory, from a patient treated with antithyroid drugs. Receptors originate from a female donor with Graves disease. CDR3s include the opening cysteine and the closing phenylalanine or tryptophan. The D gene is left open where the match is weak. Size is stated for part of the rows, as once, few or many counts, or as a class when the clone is expanded.

16	TRBV6-5	TRBJ1-4	NA	NA	TGTGCCAGCAGTTACTCACAAACAGGGAGGGATGAAAAACTGTTTTTT	CASSYSQTGRDEKLFF
13	TRBV20-1	TRBJ2-2	TRBD1	many	TGCAGTGCTAAACGGACAGGGGACGGGGAGCTGTTTTTT	CSAKRTGDGELFF
16	TRBV28	TRBJ2-5	TRBD1	many	TGTGCCAGCAGTCGACGAAGGGACAGATTAAAAGAGACCCAGTACTTC	CASSRRRDRLKETQYF
12	TRBV13	TRBJ1-2	NA	few	TGTGCCAGCAGCTTCCGGGACAACGGCTACACCTTC	CASSFRDNGYTF
14	TRBV2	TRBJ2-5	NA	many	TGTGCCAGCAGTGAGGGGCTCGGAAATAGAGCCCAGTACTTC	CASSEGLGNRAQYF
13	TRBV12-3/TRBV12-4	TRBJ1-1	NA	few	TGTGCCAGCAGTTTAGCAGGGAGGGCTGAAGCTTTCTTT	CASSLAGRAEAFF
15	TRBV9	TRBJ1-4	NA	NA	TGTGCCAGCAGCGTAGATCTGGGTAGCAATGAAAAACTGTTTTTT	CASSVDLGSNEKLFF
14	TRBV5-1	TRBJ1-4	NA	NA	TGCGCCAGCAAGGAAGGAGGGCGGGAGGAAAAACTGTTTTTT	CASKEGGREEKLFF
14	TRBV28	TRBJ2-7	NA	many	TGTGCCAGCAGCCCCCCAAGGGACCTATACGAGCAGTACTTC	CASSPPRDLYEQYF
17	TRBV7-2	TRBJ1-1	NA	few	TGTGCCAGCAGCTTAGTAGAGGGTTGGGGCCAGAACACTGAAGCTTTCTTT	CASSLVEGWGQNTEAFF
16	TRBV20-1	TRBJ1-2	NA	many	TGCAGTGCTAACGAACCTGACCGCTCCCCCGACTATGGCTACACCTTC	CSANEPDRSPDYGYTF
13	TRBV20-1	TRBJ2-7	TRBD2	few	TGCAGTGCTAGACTAGCGGGACGCTACGAGCAGTACTTC	CSARLAGRYEQYF
16	TRBV19	TRBJ2-7	NA	few	TGTGCCAGTAGTATGGGCGGGCAGGGAAGCTCCTACGAGCAGTACTTC	CASSMGGQGSSYEQYF
15	TRBV9	TRBJ2-7	TRBD2	few	TGTGCCAGCAGCGTTTTACCCGGGAGGATCTACGAGCAGTACTTC	CASSVLPGRIYEQYF
13	TRBV10-3	TRBJ2-5	TRBD2	few	TGTGCCGCCAACCGCGGGAGTGGAGAGACCCAGTACTTC	CAANRGSGETQYF
13	TRBV5-1	TRBJ2-2	NA	many	TGCGCCAGCCGGGACGTCGAGGGCGGGGAGCTGTTTTTT	CASRDVEGGELFF
15	TRBV5-6	TRBJ2-5	NA	few	TGTGCCAGCAGCGCAGGGAGGAATCGAGTAGAGACCCAGTACTTC	CASSAGRNRVETQYF
13	TRBV2	TRBJ1-2	NA	many	TGTGCCAGCACCGAAACAAGAAACTATGGCTACACCTTC	CASTETRNYGYTF
17	TRBV7-2	TRBJ1-4	NA	many	TGTGCCAGCAGCTTAAGTCCGCCCTACAAAAAAGGGGAAAAACTGTTTTTT	CASSLSPPYKKGEKLFF
12	TRBV2	TRBJ2-7	NA	many	TGTGCCTTACCTAGTAGCTCCTACGAGCAGTACTTC	CALPSSSYEQYF
15	TRBV7-2	TRBJ1-5	NA	NA	TGTGCCAGCAGCTTCCAGGGAGGGAGCAATCAGCCCCAGCATTTT	CASSFQGGSNQPQHF
14	TRBV7-2	TRBJ1-6	NA	NA	TGTGCCAGCAGCTTCCCAACGAGGGATTCACCCCTCCACTTT	CASSFPTRDSPLHF
14	TRBV7-9	TRBJ1-5	NA	few	TGTGCCAGCAGCTCAACAATATCTAATCAGCCCCAGCATTTT	CASSSTISNQPQHF
14	TRBV7-8	TRBJ2-7	TRBD1	few	TGTGCCAGCAGCGCCGGGACAGCGACCTACGAGCAGTACTTC	CASSAGTATYEQYF
15	TRBV5-1	TRBJ1-2	NA	NA	TGCGCCAGCAGCTTTGTCGGGGGTATGGACTATGGCTACACCTTC	CASSFVGGMDYGYTF
14	TRBV10-3	TRBJ1-1	NA	few	TGTGCCATCACCCGCGAGGAGGCTTCGACTGAAGCTTTCTTT	CAITREEASTEAFF
15	TRBV5-1	TRBJ2-2	NA	NA	TGCGCCAGCAGCTTTGCACAGGCGAACACCGGGGAGCTGTTTTTT	CASSFAQANTGELFF
14	TRBV7-9	TRBJ1-1	NA	few	TGTGCCAGCAGCCGTACAGCGGGCAACACTGAAGCTTTCTTT	CASSRTAGNTEAFF
16	TRBV6-1	TRBJ2-5	TRBD2	NA	TGTGCCAGCAGTCCTTCGTTAGCGGGAGTGGAAGAGACCCAGTACTTC	CASSPSLAGVEETQYF
16	TRBV20-1	TRBJ2-1	TRBD2	few	TGCAGTGCTAGTCGTCTAGCGGGGGGGAACCTCAATGAGCAGTTCTTC	CSASRLAGGNLNEQFF
12	TRBV28	TRBJ2-2	TRBD1	many	TGTGCCAGCCGGACAGGCCACGGGGAGCTGTTTTTT	CASRTGHGELFF
16	TRBV3-1	TRBJ2-2	TRBD2	NA	TGTGCCAGCAGCCGCATGGGACTAGTCCACACCGGGGAGCTGTTTTTT	CASSRMGLVHTGELFF
14	TRBV5-1	TRBJ1-2	TRBD1	few	TGCGCCAGCAGCTTCCAGGGGGAGGCGAATGGCTACACCTTC	CASSFQGEANGYTF
17	TRBV2	TRBJ1-4	NA	many	TGTGCCAGCAGCGCCACATGGGGGGGAGCAACTAATGAAAAACTGTTTTTT	CASSATWGGATNEKLFF
17	TRBV24-1	TRBJ2-2	TRBD1	NA	TGTGCCACCAGTGGCCCGGGACAGGAATATAACACCGGGGAGCTGTTTTTT	CATSGPGQEYNTGELFF
14	TRBV6-5	TRBJ1-1	NA	few	TGTGCCAGCAGTTCGCCTTCATCAAACACTGAAGCTTTCTTT	CASSSPSSNTEAFF
15	TRBV18	TRBJ1-1	NA	few	TGTGCCAGCTCACCACAGGACCGGGTGGACACTGAAGCTTTCTTT	CASSPQDRVDTEAFF
14	TRBV20-1	TRBJ1-6	NA	NA	TGCAGTGCTAGAGGCAATAGTGGGAATTCACCCCTCCACTTT	CSARGNSGNSPLHF
13	TRBV30	TRBJ1-1	NA	many	TGTGCCTTGCAAACCTCTCGGGAGACTGAAGCTTTCTTT	CALQTSRETEAFF
14	TRBV7-9	TRBJ1-1	TRBD1	many	TGTGCCAGCAGCCGACAGGGGATGAACACTGAAGCTTTCTTT	CASSRQGMNTEAFF
15	TRBV20-1	TRBJ1-5	NA	few	TGCAGTGCTAGAGATCAGGGCACATCAGGTCAGCCCCAGCATTTT	CSARDQGTSGQPQHF
17	TRBV19	TRBJ1-1	TRBD1	NA	TGTGCCAGTAGAAGGTTATGGGACAGGACTAAGAACACTGAAGCTTTCTTT	CASRRLWDRTKNTEAFF
15	TRBV20-1	TRBJ1-6	NA	NA	TGCAGTGCTATTCCGCCTGGGACGGTAGATTCACCCCTCCACTTT	CSAIPPGTVDSPLHF
12	TRBV29-1	TRBJ2-7	NA	many	TGCAGCGTTGCACAGGGTCCCTACGAGCAGTACTTC	CSVAQGPYEQYF
14	TRBV7-9	TRBJ1-1	TRBD1	few	TGTGCCAGCACAACCGGGGCAGGGGGGACTGAAGCTTTCTTT	CASTTGAGGTEAFF
16	TRBV4-1	TRBJ2-5	TRBD2	NA	TGCGCCAGCAGTCCTACCGGGACTAGCGGGGTCGAGACCCAGTACTTC	CASSPTGTSGVETQYF
18	TRBV7-2	TRBJ2-5	TRBD2	few	TGTGCCAGCAGCTTAGCCGTTAGCGGGGGGGGTCGGCAAGAGACCCAGTACTTC	CASSLAVSGGGRQETQYF
17	TRBV28	TRBJ2-5	NA	many	TGTGCCAGCAGTTTTCTTGGGGCAGGGGAAAACCAAGAGACCCAGTACTTC	CASSFLGAGENQETQYF
15	TRBV30	TRBJ1-1	TRBD1	NA	TGTGCCCGTACCCGGGACAGGGCTGGGAACACTGAAGCTTTCTTT	CARTRDRAGNTEAFF
12	TRBV28	TRBJ1-1	NA	NA	TGTGCCTGCAGTTCGGGGAACACTGAAGCTTTCTTT	CACSSGNTEAFF
13	TRBV11-2	TRBJ2-7	NA	many	TGTGCCAGCAGCCCGAGTGAAACCTACGAGCAGTACTTC	CASSPSETYEQYF
14	TRBV2	TRBJ1-4	NA	many	TGTGCCAGCACCCCTTCCGCCCTTTGGGAAAAACTGTTTTTT	CASTPSALWEKLFF
13	TRBV5-1	TRBJ1-5	NA	few	TGCGCCAGCAGCATTGGGGCGGGGCGGCCCCAGCATTTT	CASSIGAGRPQHF
15	TRBV28	TRBJ1-5	NA	many	TGTGCCAGCAAAACGGGACCCCGAGGTGGTCAGCCCCAGCATTTT	CASKTGPRGGQPQHF
13	TRBV7-2	TRBJ2-7	NA	NA	TGTGCCAGCAGCGTGACAGGTACCTACGAGCAGTACTTC	CASSVTGTYEQYF
14	TRBV2	TRBJ2-3	NA	few	TGTGCCAGCAGGGTTTTACTTAGCACAGATACGCAGTATTTT	CASRVLLSTDTQYF
15	TRBV3-1	TRBJ2-3	NA	NA	TGTGCCAGCAGCCAAAACCCCGAAAGCACAGATACGCAGTATTTT	CASSQNPESTDTQYF
13	TRBV20-1	TRBJ1-1	NA	many	TGCAGTGCTTTGATGGGCCTCAACACTGAAGCTTTCTTT	CSALMGLNTEAFF
11	TRBV29-1	TRBJ1-1	NA	NA	TGCAGCGGCCGGGGGGGCAGTGAAGTTTTCTTT	CSGRGGSEVFF